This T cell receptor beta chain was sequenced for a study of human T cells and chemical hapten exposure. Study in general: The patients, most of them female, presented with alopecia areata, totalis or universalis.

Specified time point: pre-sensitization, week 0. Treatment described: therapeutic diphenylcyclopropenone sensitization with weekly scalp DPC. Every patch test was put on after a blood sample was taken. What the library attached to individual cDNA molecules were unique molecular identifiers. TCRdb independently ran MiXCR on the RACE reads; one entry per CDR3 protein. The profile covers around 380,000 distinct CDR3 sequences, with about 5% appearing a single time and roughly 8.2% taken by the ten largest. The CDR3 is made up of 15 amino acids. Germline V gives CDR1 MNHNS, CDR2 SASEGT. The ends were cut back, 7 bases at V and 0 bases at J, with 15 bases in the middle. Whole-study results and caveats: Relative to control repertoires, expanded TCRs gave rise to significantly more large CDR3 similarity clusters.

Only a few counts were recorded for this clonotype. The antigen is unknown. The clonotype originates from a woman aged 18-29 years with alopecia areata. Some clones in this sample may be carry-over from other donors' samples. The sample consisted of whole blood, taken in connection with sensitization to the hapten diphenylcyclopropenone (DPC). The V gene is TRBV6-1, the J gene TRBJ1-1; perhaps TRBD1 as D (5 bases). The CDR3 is CASTLRGVMNTEAFF. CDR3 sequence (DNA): TGTGCCAGCACCCTACGGGGCGTAATGAACACTGAAGCTTTCTTT.